These 15 T cell receptor beta chains share one sample of origin, sequenced in a study of cytomegalovirus exposure and HLA in healthy donors. This PCR relied on a set of 60 Vbeta primers and 13 Jbeta primers. The assay was immunoSEQ multiplex PCR, and TCRdb's table has in-frame clones only and misses some. The top ten clones hold 4.5% to 6.5% of a sample with about 140,000 clones, over 70% of them seen once. What was sequenced was PBMCs. The receptors stem from a male donor in good health and CMV-seronegative.

The chain couples TRBV28 to TRBJ1-6; 7 bases line up with TRBD1. The length of the CDR3 is 14 residues. Losses at the gene ends were 5 bases for V and 7 bases for J; bases not matched to a gene: 5. Germline CDR1 is MDHEN and CDR2 is SYDVKM. CDR3 loop: CASSTQGYNSPLHF. The CDR3, as DNA: TGTGCCAGCAGTACACAGGGGTACAATTCACCCCTCCACTTT.

This chain links TRBV10-1 with TRBJ2-7, with 8 bases identical to TRBD1. The CDR3 spans 15 residues. Trimming cost V 0 bases and J 2 bases; bases outside gene matches: 3. From germline, CDR1 is WNHNN and CDR2 SYGVQD (reference sequence). This chain's CDR3 is CASSESGTGPYEQYF. CDR3 coding DNA: TGCGCCAGCAGTGAGTCCGGGACAGGCCCCTACGAGCAGTACTTC.

The chain joins TRBV5-4 to TRBJ1-1; the D gene is possibly TRBD1 (5 bases). Trimming took off 10 bases at V and 1 base at J, with 17 bases between the two ends. CDR3 length: 14 residues. Germline V gene data show CDR1 as SGHNT and CDR2 as YYREEE (reference sequence). The CDR3 region is CAGQHGRANTEAFF. Written as DNA, the CDR3 is TGTGCCGGACAACATGGACGGGCGAACACTGAAGCTTTCTTT. Full variable domain (rest looked up from reference TRBV5-4 and TRBJ1-1): ETGVTQSPTHLIKTRGQQVTLRCSSQSGHNTVSWYQQALGQGPQFIFQYYREEENGRGNFPPRFSGLQFPNYSSELNVNALELDDSALYLCAGQHGRANTEAFFGQGTRLTVV.

The chain links TRBV4-1 to TRBJ1-1; 7 bases fit TRBD1. Trimming took 4 bases from V and 5 from J; bases not matched to a gene: 13. Germline V CDR1 and CDR2: MGHRA, YSYEKL. The CDR3 extends over 16 amino acids. DNA of the CDR3: TGCGCCAGCAGCCTAACGAACGAGGGGGCCGAGACTGAAGCTTTCTTT. Encoded protein: CASSLTNEGAETEAFF.

The rearrangement links TRBV5-1 to TRBJ1-1; possibly TRBD1 for D (6 bases). This CDR3 is 15 amino acids long. Germline V gene data show CDR1 as SGHRS and CDR2 as YFSETQ. The V end was cut by 4 bases, the J end by 1 base, with 14 bases between. CDR3 nucleotide sequence: TGCGCCAGCAGCCCGGACAGCGCAAAGAACACTGAAGCTTTCTTT. Translating it yields CASSPDSAKNTEAFF.

The chain combines TRBV10-3 with TRBJ2-7, with TRBD1 as a possible D gene (6 bases). This CDR3 spans 14 amino acids. Trimming took 11 bases from V and 6 from J, leaving 23 bases between them. The germline gives CDR1 ENHRY, CDR2 SYGVKD. This CDR3 is CASQDGQGSGEQYF. Here the CDR3 DNA reads TGTGCCTCCCAGGATGGGCAGGGGAGCGGCGAGCAGTACTTC.

The V and J genes are TRBV30 and TRBJ2-1; D unresolved. This CDR3 region has 12 residues. CDR1 GTSNPN and CDR2 SVGIG come from the germline V gene (reference sequence). CDR3 region: CATARTHNEQFF. Written as DNA, the CDR3 is TGTGCAACCGCGCGAACCCACAATGAGCAGTTCTTC.

The chain links TRBV19 to TRBJ1-5, with no clear D. The CDR3 loop spans 14 amino acids. Germline V gives CDR1 LNHDA, CDR2 SQIVND (reference sequence). Trimming shortened V by 5 bases and J by 2 bases, and 10 bases separated the two germline ends. CDR3 sequence reads: CASSPTNGNQPQHF. The CDR3 DNA follows: TGTGCCAGTAGTCCCACTAACGGCAATCAGCCCCAGCATTTT.

This chain links TRBV5-8 with TRBJ1-5; perhaps TRBD1 as D (5 bases). V lost 4 bases, J lost 1 base, and 15 bases lay in between. This CDR3 is 16 amino acids long. The germline gives CDR1 SGHTS, CDR2 YDEGEE. The chain's CDR3 is CASSRLSGASNQPQHF. The CDR3 coding sequence is TGTGCCAGCAGCCGTCTATCTGGGGCGAGCAATCAGCCCCAGCATTTT. The full variable domain, completed using reference TRBV5-8 and TRBJ1-5, is EAGVTQSPTHLIKTRGQQATLRCSPISGHTSVYWYQQALGLGLQFLLWYDEGEERNRGNFPPRFSGRQFPNYSSELNVNALELEDSALYLCASSRLSGASNQPQHFGDGTRLSIL.

This clone was seen a few times. This sequence joins TRBV9 and TRBJ2-2; possible D gene TRBD2, 5 bases. Per the germline V gene, CDR1 is SGDLS and CDR2 is YYNGEE. Trimming left V 0 bases short and J 9 bases short, with 15 bases between. The CDR3 runs 15 residues. The CDR3 nucleotides read TGTGCCAGCAGCGTAGATCTAGCTGCCGACCGGGAGCTGTTTTTT. It encodes CASSVDLAADRELFF.

J is TRBJ2-5 and V is TRBV5-1, with a tentative D call TRBD1 (6 bases). The CDR3 runs 16 residues. With 5 bases removed from V and 2 bases from J, the gap between germline ends came to 19 bases. Germline V gene lookup returns CDR1 SGHRS and CDR2 YFSETQ. As DNA, the CDR3 is TGCGCCAGCAGAGCCGGCATGGGGGCTAATCAAGAGACCCAGTACTTC. Protein: CASRAGMGANQETQYF.

The rearrangement links TRBV27 to TRBJ2-2; D may be TRBD1 (6 bases). Trimming removed 6 bases at V and 3 bases at J, with 14 bases between. The germline V gene has CDR1 MNHEY and CDR2 SMNVEV (reference sequence). This CDR3 region has 15 residues. The CDR3 sequence is CASRERSGDTGELFF. The CDR3 coding sequence is TGTGCCAGCAGGGAACGATCAGGGGACACCGGGGAGCTGTTTTTT.

This sequence joins TRBV2 and TRBJ1-1, with 7 bases identical to TRBD1. Losses at the gene ends were 6 bases for V and 3 bases for J; bases not matched to a gene: 4. CDR3 size: 13 residues. CDR1 is SNHLY and CDR2 is FYNNEI in the germline V gene. The chain's CDR3 is CASRRDSYTEAFF. The CDR3 coding sequence is TGTGCCAGCAGACGGGACAGCTACACTGAAGCTTTCTTT.

The V and J genes are TRBV29-1 and TRBJ1-2; tentative D call: TRBD1 (6 bases). CDR1 is SQVTM and CDR2 is ANQGSEA in the germline V gene. The CDR3 has 14 amino acids. V was clipped by 4 bases and J by 1 base, with 13 bases between them. The CDR3 sequence is CSVVKPGVNYGYTF. CDR3 DNA sequence: TGCAGCGTTGTTAAACCAGGGGTTAACTATGGCTACACCTTC.

This chain uses TRBV28 with TRBJ1-5; 7 bases map to TRBD1. This CDR3 contains 14 residues. Germline CDR1 reads MDHEN; CDR2 reads SYDVKM. The trim removed 4 bases at V and 4 bases at J, leaving 4 bases unmatched. DNA of the CDR3: TGTGCCAGCAGTTCAGGGGGTCTTAATCAGCCCCAGCATTTT. This translates into CASSSGGLNQPQHF.